This T cell receptor beta chain was obtained from a study of blood T cell repertoires in COVID-19 (dated by TCRdb to about 2020). With respect to the entire study: Collaborator samples came from the United States, Italy and Spain and covered acute and convalescent phases of COVID-19. The sample metadata nearly always contained a de-identified subject ID, COVID-19 status, age in years and sex. The samples were drawn from two sources: the first 160 participants of the ongoing ImmuneRACE study, and over 1,000 subjects contributed by 6 global collaborators. The repertoires were made available in a free public database intended to serve as a resource for research on the immune response to SARS-CoV-2. The prospective study material was composed of cDNA or gDNA derived from T cells, B-cell-depleted T cells, or PBMCs. Subjects who had been exposed to COVID-19, were actively infected with it, or had recovered from it provided the deeply sampled blood TCRbeta repertoires that made up the dataset. HLA class I and class II types, where available, came from metadata supplied by the sample provider rather than from assay-based typing.

Collaborating institutions collected whole blood in K2EDTA tubes following their own protocols. For TCRbeta analysis, collaborator samples were shipped as frozen whole blood, as isolated PBMCs, or as DNA extracted from either sample type. Note on this clone: This clone's antigen is unknown. Base quality data are lacking; no much larger clone is found one base away.

Study-wide findings and limitations: How much clinical and demographic metadata was included differed by source and by participant, and the metadata was provided uncurated.

The immunoSEQ Assay, a bias-controlled multiplex PCR, was used to amplify TCRbeta CDR3 regions from genomic DNA. In the source study's methods: The number of nucleated cells in each sample was estimated by amplification of reference gene primers within the assay. To quantify the absolute abundance of each unique TCRbeta CDR3 rearrangement, sequence reads were collapsed and filtered. For each sample, productive Simpson clonality was calculated as the square root of Simpson's diversity index over productive rearrangements. As stored in TCRdb, this immuneACCESS dataset retains in-frame rearrangements with V and J assigned. A fraction of the clones does not appear; measured against another copy, unresolved V genes explain less than half of the discrepancy, and the remainder lacks a known reason. Clone size and the V and J calls come from that table; the DNA yielded D and trimming. For this sample the table gives some 180,000 clones, of which around 86% were detected only once. Approximately 7% of the sample rests with the top ten.

The CDR3 measures 15 amino acids from cysteine to phenylalanine. The read is trimmed to its CDR3 DNA, 45 bases read in frame from base 1. Trimming at the junction amounts to 5 bases on V and 0 bases on J, and the germline ends lie 13 bases apart. The germline V gene (reference sequence) gives CDR1 as SEHNR and CDR2 as FQNEAQ. The TCR originated in a man aged 35-49 years with acute or convalescent COVID-19. The source material was peripheral blood. This chain is built from TRBV7-9 and TRBJ1-1; the D gene cannot be resolved reliably. This receptor carries the CDR3 CASSNRSGMNTEAFF. The nucleotide sequence reads as follows: TGTGCCAGCAGCAACCGTTCCGGGATGAACACTGAAGCTTTCTTT.